This TCR beta chain is from a study of blood T cell repertoires in COVID-19. Assay: immunoSEQ multiplex PCR; the TCRdb copy retains only in-frame clones and omits some. The sample holds 95,000 to 100,000 clones, approximately 81% seen once. Deletions cut 1 base from V and 9 bases from J, with 10 bases between. The CDR3 totals 12 residues. Per germline, CDR1 SEHNR and CDR2 FQNEAQ (reference sequence). This TCR was recovered from a woman aged 70-85 years with active or convalescent COVID-19. Sequencing was done on a sample of peripheral blood. This chain joins TRBV7-9 and TRBJ2-7, with a tentative D call TRBD1 (5 bases). CDR3 in amino acids: CASSLDFQGQYF. In DNA, the CDR3 is TGTGCCAGCAGCTTAGACTTCCAGGGGCAGTACTTC.